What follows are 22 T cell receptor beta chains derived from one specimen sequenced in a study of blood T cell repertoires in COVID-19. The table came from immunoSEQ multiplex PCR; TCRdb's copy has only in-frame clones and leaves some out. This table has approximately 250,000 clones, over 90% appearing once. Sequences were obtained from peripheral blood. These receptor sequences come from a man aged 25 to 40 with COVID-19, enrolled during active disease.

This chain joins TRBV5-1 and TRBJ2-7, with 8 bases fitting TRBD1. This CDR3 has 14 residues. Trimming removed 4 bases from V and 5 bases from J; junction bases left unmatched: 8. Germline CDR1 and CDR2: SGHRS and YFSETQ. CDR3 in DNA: TGCGCCAGCAGCGACCGGACAGGGTTAAACGAGCAGTACTTC. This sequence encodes CASSDRTGLNEQYF.

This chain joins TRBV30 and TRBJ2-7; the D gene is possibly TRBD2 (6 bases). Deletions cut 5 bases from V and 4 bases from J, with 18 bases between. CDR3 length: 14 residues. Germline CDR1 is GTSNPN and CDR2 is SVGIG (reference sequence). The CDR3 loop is CAWSRGRVGYEQYF. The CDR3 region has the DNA TGTGCCTGGTCGCGGGGTCGGGTGGGGTACGAGCAGTACTTC.

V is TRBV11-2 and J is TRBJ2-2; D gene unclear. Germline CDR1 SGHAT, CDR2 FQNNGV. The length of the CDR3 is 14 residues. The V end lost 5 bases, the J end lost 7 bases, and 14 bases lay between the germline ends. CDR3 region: CASSPLRSYGELFF. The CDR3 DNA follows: TGTGCCAGCAGCCCCCTACGAAGCTACGGGGAGCTGTTTTTT.

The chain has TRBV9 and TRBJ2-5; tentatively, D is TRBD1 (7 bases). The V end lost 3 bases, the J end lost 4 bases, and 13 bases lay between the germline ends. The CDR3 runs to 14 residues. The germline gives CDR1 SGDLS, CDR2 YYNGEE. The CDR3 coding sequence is TGTGCCAGCAGCGGGTACAGGGGAGGAGAGACCCAGTACTTC. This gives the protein CASSGYRGGETQYF.

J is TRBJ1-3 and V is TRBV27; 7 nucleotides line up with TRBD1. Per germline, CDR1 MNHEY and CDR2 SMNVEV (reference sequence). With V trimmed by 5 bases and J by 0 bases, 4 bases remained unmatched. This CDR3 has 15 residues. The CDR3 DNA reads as TGTGCCAGCAGTAGGGGGCCCTTCTCTGGAAACACCATATATTTT. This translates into CASSRGPFSGNTIYF.

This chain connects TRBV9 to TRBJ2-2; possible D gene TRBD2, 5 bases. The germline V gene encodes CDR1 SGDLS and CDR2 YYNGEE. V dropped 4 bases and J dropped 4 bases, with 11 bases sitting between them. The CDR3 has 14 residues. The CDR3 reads CASSLGLITGELFF. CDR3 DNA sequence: TGTGCCAGCAGCTTAGGACTGATCACCGGGGAGCTGTTTTTT.

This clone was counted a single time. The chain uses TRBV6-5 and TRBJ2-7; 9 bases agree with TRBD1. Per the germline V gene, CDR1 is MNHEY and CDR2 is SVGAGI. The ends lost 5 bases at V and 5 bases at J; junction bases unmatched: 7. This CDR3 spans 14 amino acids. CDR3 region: CASSQTGGSNEQYF. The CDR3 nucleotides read TGTGCCAGCAGTCAGACAGGGGGGTCGAACGAGCAGTACTTC.

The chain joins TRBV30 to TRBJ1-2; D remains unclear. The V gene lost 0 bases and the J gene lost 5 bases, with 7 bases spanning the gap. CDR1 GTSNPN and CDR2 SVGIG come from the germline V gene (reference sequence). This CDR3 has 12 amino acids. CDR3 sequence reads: CAWSVTEYGYTF. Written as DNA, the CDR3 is TGTGCCTGGAGTGTAACAGAATATGGCTACACCTTC.

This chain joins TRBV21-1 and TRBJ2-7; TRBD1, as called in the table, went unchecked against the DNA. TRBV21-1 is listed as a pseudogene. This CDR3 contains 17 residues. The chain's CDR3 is CASSEETGGPSSYEQYF. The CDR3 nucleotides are TGTGCCAGCAGCGAAGAGACAGGAGGCCCATCTTCCTACGAGCAGTACTTC.

The CDR3 bases are TGTGCCAGCAGCACCTGGACAGGGTCCACCGGGGAGCTGTTTTTT. As protein: CASSTWTGSTGELFF. V gene TRBV7-9 combines with J gene TRBJ2-2; 8 bases map to TRBD1. This CDR3 region has 15 residues. Looked up from germline, CDR1 is SEHNR and CDR2 is FQNEAQ (reference sequence). V dropped 5 bases and J dropped 4; count of bases not matched to a gene: 6.

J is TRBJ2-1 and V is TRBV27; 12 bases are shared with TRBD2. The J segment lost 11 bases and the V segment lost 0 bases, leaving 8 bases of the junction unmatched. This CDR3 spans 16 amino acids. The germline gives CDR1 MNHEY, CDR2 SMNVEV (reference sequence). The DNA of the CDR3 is TGTGCCAGCAGTTTATCGTGGGCTAGCGGGGGGGAAAAGCAGTTCTTC. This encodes CASSLSWASGGEKQFF.

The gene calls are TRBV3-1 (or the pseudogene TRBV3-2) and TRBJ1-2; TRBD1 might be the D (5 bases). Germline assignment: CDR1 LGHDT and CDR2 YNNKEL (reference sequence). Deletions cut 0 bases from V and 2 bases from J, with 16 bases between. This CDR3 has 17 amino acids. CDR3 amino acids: CASSQEGWGGMNYGYTF. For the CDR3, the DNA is TGTGCCAGCAGCCAAGAAGGGTGGGGCGGAATGAACTATGGCTACACCTTC.

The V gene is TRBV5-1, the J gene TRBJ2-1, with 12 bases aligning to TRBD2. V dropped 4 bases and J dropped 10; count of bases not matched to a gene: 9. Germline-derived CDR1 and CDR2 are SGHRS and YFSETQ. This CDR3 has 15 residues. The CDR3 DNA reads TGCGCCAGCAGCGACTCTAGCGGGGGGGCCTTGGAGCAGTTCTTC. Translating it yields CASSDSSGGALEQFF.

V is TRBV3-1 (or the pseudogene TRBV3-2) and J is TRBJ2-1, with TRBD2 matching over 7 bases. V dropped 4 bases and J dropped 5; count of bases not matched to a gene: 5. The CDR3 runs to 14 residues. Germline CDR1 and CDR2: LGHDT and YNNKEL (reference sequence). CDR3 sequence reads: CASSRHAGDNEQFF. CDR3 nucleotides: TGTGCCAGCAGCCGGCACGCGGGGGACAATGAGCAGTTCTTC.

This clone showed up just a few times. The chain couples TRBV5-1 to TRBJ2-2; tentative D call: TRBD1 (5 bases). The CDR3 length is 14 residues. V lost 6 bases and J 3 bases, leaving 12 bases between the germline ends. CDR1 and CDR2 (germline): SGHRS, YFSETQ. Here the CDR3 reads CASTGYDDTGELFF. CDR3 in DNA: TGCGCCAGCACAGGGTATGATGACACCGGGGAGCTGTTTTTT.

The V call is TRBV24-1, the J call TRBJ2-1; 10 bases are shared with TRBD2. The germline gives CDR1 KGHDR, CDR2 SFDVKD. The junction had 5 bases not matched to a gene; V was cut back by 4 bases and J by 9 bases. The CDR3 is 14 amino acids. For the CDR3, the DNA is TGTGCCACCAGTGAGGGGACTAGCGCGGGTGAGCAGTTCTTC. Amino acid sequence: CATSEGTSAGEQFF.

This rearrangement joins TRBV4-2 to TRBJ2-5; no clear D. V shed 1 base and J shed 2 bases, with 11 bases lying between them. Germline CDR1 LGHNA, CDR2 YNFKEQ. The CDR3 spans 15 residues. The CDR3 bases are TGTGCCAGCAGCCAAGTTATGGCAGGACAAGAGACCCAGTACTTC. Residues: CASSQVMAGQETQYF.

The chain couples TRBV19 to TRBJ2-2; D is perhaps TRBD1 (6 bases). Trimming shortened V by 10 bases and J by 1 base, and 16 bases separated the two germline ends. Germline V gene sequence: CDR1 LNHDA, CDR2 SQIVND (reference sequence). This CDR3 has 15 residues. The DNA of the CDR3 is TGTGCCACCAAAGTGGGGGCGGGGAACACCGGGGAGCTGTTTTTT. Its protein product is CATKVGAGNTGELFF.

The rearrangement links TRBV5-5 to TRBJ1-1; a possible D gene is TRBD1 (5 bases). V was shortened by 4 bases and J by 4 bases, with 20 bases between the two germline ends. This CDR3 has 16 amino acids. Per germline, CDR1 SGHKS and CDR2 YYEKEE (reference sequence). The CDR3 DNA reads TGTGCCAGCAGCAGACAAGGAGGGGCTAGGGGCACTGAAGCTTTCTTT. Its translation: CASSRQGGARGTEAFF.

CDR3 protein: CASSQGVSGGPDTQYF. In nucleotides, the CDR3 is TGCGCCAGCAGCCAAGGTGTTAGCGGGGGTCCCGATACGCAGTATTTT. This chain connects TRBV4-1 to TRBJ2-3; TRBD2 matches at 9 bases. This CDR3 contains 16 residues. CDR1 is MGHRA and CDR2 is YSYEKL in the germline V gene. With 1 base clipped from V and 6 bases from J, the junction kept 8 bases outside the gene matches.

The DNA for the CDR3 is TGTGCCAGCAGCTTAAGGGTCGGGATGGGCACTGAAGCTTTCTTT. This codes for CASSLRVGMGTEAFF. The chain uses TRBV5-6 and TRBJ1-1; no reliable D call. CDR3 size: 15 residues. Germline CDR1 SGHDT, CDR2 YYEEEE. V was shortened by 2 bases and J by 4 bases, with 15 bases between the two germline ends.

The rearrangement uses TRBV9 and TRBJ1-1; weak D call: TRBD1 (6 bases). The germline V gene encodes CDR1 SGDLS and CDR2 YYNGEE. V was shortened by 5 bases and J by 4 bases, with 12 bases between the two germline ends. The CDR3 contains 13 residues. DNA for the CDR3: TGTGCCAGCAGGGGCAGGGGTGGCACTGAAGCTTTCTTT. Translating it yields CASRGRGGTEAFF.